This T cell receptor (beta chain) is from a study of T-cell memory formation after mild COVID-19. This clonotype turned up a few times. The V segment lost 11 bases and the J segment 4 bases; nucleotides outside the gene matches: 12. Germline V CDR1 and CDR2: ENHRY, SYGVKD. The CDR3 is made up of 14 amino acids. One entry per CDR3 protein results from TCRdb running MiXCR on the 5' RACE reads. The table has approximately 480,000 distinct CDR3 sequences, roughly 18% seen once. Sample: PBMCs or a T cell subset sorted from them (not recorded which). The chain uses TRBV10-3 and TRBJ2-7; the match to TRBD1 covers 9 bases. The source of this sequence is an adult woman who had mild COVID-19 (a few samples of this study predate the infection). Cell type and time point are not known. The CDR3 loop reads CASCPGTGLYEQYF. The CDR3 coding sequence is TGTGCCTCGTGTCCCGGGACAGGGTTGTACGAGCAGTACTTC.